The 8 T cell receptor beta chains given below trace back to one sample, sequenced in a study of T cell responses to AZD1222 COVID-19 vaccine. Sequencing was performed with immunoSEQ multiplex PCR; in TCRdb, only in-frame clones are kept and a portion is missing. The data contain 110,000 or so clones, around 88% of them singletons. The specimen comprised peripheral blood, sampled 28 days after the second AZD1222 dose. The receptor source for this set is an adult who received the AZD1222 COVID-19 vaccine.

V and J are TRBV6-5 and TRBJ1-1; possible D gene TRBD1, 5 bases. Germline CDR1 is MNHEY and CDR2 is SVGAGI. The CDR3 length is 16 residues. V gave up 0 bases and J gave up 3 bases, with 14 bases separating them. The CDR3 sequence is CASSYSIQGRDTEAFF. DNA of the CDR3: TGTGCCAGCAGTTACTCGATTCAGGGAAGGGACACTGAAGCTTTCTTT.

J is TRBJ1-1 and V is TRBV29-1; possible D gene TRBD1, 6 bases. CDR1 and CDR2 (germline): SQVTM, ANQGSEA. V was shortened by 7 bases and J by 3 bases, with 18 bases between the two germline ends. This CDR3 is 14 amino acids long. CDR3: CSEIGGATYTEAFF. In DNA, the CDR3 is TGCAGCGAAATCGGGGGGGCCACCTACACTGAAGCTTTCTTT.

The genes are TRBV7-2 and TRBJ2-5; a possible D gene is TRBD1 (8 bases). This CDR3 region has 15 residues. Germline CDR1 reads SGHTA; CDR2 reads FQGNSA. V lost 5 bases and J 5 bases, leaving 18 bases between the germline ends. The CDR3 DNA is TGTGCCAGCAGCCCCCGGACAGGGAGGGAGGAGACCCAGTACTTC. Translated, it gives CASSPRTGREETQYF.

V usage is TRBV7-2 and J usage is TRBJ2-4, with 14 nucleotides matching TRBD2. CDR3 length equals 18 residues. Losses at the gene ends were 5 bases for V and 1 base for J; bases not matched to a gene: 7. Germline values: CDR1 SGHTA, CDR2 FQGNSA. DNA for the CDR3: TGTGCCAGCAGCCCGGGACTAGCGGGAGTTGTGGCCAAAAACATTCAGTACTTC. Translated, it gives CASSPGLAGVVAKNIQYF. The variable domain in full, completed from reference TRBV7-2 and TRBJ2-4, reads GAGVSQSPSNKVTEKGKDVELRCDPISGHTALYWYRQSLGQGLEFLIYFQGNSAPDKSGLPSDRFSAERTGGSVSTLTIQRTQQEDSAVYLCASSPGLAGVVAKNIQYFGAGTRLSVL.

V gene TRBV28 combines with J gene TRBJ2-7; D is unclear. Germline V gene sequence: CDR1 MDHEN, CDR2 SYDVKM. The CDR3 covers 14 residues. V lost 1 base and J lost 6, with 13 bases in between. The CDR3 sequence: CASSLYVSPSEQYF. CDR3 DNA sequence: TGTGCCAGCAGTTTATATGTCTCCCCATCCGAGCAGTACTTC.

The V gene is TRBV5-1, the J gene TRBJ2-3; D may be TRBD2 (11 bases). V was shortened by 0 bases and J by 5 bases, with 31 bases between the two germline ends. From germline, CDR1 is SGHRS and CDR2 YFSETQ. The CDR3 runs 21 residues. The CDR3 bases are TGCGCCAGCAGCTTGGCCGGGACAGGGGTTAGCGGGAGGGTAGAAAAAGATACGCAGTATTTT. This encodes CASSLAGTGVSGRVEKDTQYF.

The gene calls are TRBV4-3 and TRBJ2-1, with D unclear. With 4 bases removed from V and 7 bases from J, the gap between germline ends came to 20 bases. The CDR3 extends over 16 amino acids. The germline V gene encodes CDR1 LGHNA and CDR2 YSLEER. CDR3 amino acids: CASSPRWVLDGNEQFF. The CDR3 DNA sequence: TGCGCCAGCAGCCCAAGATGGGTTCTAGATGGGAATGAGCAGTTCTTC.

A single count supports this clone. The chain has TRBV24-1 and TRBJ2-5; 7 positions agree with TRBD1. This CDR3 has 16 amino acids. Looked up from germline, CDR1 is KGHDR and CDR2 is SFDVKD. Trimming at V came to 3 bases and at J to 5 bases, leaving 11 bases not matched to a gene. CDR3 nucleotides: TGTGCCACCAGTGATGGTATGACAGGGAAGGGGGAGACCCAGTACTTC. Translated, it gives CATSDGMTGKGETQYF.